This T cell receptor (beta chain) was obtained from a study of T-cell reconstitution after alpha-beta-depleted transplantation in children. Many counts were recorded for this clonotype. This sample's TCRbeta library carried unique molecular identifier barcodes. A single record per CDR3 protein comes from TCRdb applying MiXCR to the PCR reads. Here the sample spans approximately 15,000 distinct CDR3 sequences, roughly 7.1% being singletons. This CDR3 has 13 residues. Trimming at V came to 7 bases and at J to 4 bases, leaving 7 bases not matched to a gene. This receptor was identified in a boy younger than two who had a stem cell transplant for Wiskott-Aldrich syndrome, so the T cells may come from the graft donor. The J gene is TRBJ2-7, the V gene TRBV12-3 or TRBV12-4, with 7 bases lining up with TRBD2. The sequenced sample was PBMCs, mostly from graft donor cells, obtained 60 days after TCRalphabeta/CD19-depleted stem cell transplant. CDR3 in DNA: TGTGCCAGCACCCCCGGCGGGAGTTACGAGCAGTACTTC. Encoded protein: CASTPGGSYEQYF.